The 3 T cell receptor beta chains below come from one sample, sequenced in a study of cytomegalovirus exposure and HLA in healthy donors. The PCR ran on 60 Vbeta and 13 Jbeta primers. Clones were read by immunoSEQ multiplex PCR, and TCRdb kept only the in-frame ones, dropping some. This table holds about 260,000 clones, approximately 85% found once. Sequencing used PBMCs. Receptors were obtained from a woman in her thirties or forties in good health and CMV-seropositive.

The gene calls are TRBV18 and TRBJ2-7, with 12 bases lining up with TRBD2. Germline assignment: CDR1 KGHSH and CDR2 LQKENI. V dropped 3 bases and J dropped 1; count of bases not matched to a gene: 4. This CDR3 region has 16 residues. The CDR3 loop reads CASSPMTSGGSYEQYF. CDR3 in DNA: TGTGCCAGCTCACCGATGACTAGCGGGGGATCCTACGAGCAGTACTTC.

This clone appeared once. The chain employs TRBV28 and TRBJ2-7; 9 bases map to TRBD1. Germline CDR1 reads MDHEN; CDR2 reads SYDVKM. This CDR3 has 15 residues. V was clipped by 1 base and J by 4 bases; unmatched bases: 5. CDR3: CASSLYRTGDYEQYF. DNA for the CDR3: TGTGCCAGCAGTTTATATCGGACAGGGGATTACGAGCAGTACTTC.

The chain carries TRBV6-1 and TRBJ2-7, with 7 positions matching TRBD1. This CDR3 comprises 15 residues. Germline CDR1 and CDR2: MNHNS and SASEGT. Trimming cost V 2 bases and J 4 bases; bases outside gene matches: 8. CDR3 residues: CASSERRQGHYEQYF. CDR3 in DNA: TGTGCCAGCAGTGAACGTCGACAGGGTCATTACGAGCAGTACTTC.